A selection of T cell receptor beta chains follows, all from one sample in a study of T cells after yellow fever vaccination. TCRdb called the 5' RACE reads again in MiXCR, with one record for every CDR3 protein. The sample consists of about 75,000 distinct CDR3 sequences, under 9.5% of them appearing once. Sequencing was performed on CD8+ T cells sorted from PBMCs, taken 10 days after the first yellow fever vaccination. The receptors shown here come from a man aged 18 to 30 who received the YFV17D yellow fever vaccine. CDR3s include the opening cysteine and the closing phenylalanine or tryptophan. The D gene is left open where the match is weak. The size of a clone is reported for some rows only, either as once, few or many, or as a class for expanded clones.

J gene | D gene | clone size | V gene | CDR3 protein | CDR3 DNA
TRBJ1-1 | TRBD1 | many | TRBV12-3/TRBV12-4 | CASSLRGGMNTEAFF | TGTGCCAGCAGTCTCAGGGGGGGAATGAACACTGAAGCTTTCTTT
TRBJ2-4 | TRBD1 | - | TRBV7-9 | CASTLDRAVQYF | TGTGCCAGCACCCTGGACAGGGCAGTTCAGTACTTC
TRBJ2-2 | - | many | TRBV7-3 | CASSTTSPRPGELFF | TGTGCCAGCAGCACGACTAGTCCTAGGCCCGGGGAGCTGTTTTTT
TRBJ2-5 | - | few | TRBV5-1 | CASSLRDPATETQYF | TGCGCCAGCAGCTTGAGGGACCCAGCGACAGAGACCCAGTACTTC
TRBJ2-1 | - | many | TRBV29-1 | CGARTASYNEQFF | TGCGGGGCACGGACCGCTAGCTACAATGAGCAGTTCTTC
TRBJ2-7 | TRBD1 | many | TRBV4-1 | CASSQEWTGLYEQYF | TGCGCCAGCAGCCAAGAGTGGACAGGGCTGTACGAGCAGTACTTC
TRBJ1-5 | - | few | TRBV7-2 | CASSLGGKYQPQHF | TGTGCCAGCAGCTTAGGGGGTAAATATCAGCCCCAGCATTTT
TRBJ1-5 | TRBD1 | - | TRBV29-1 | CSVGQGVGNQPQHF | TGCAGCGTTGGACAGGGGGTAGGGAATCAGCCCCAGCATTTT
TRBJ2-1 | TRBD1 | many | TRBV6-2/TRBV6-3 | CASSYGLGTASNEQFF | TGTGCCAGCAGTTACGGGTTAGGGACAGCCTCCAATGAGCAGTTCTTC
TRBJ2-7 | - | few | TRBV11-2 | CASSMGYEQYF | TGTGCCAGCAGCATGGGCTACGAGCAGTACTTC
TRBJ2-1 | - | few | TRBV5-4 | CASSSHPRTVSSYNEQFF | TGTGCCAGCAGCTCACACCCTCGGACCGTCAGCTCCTACAATGAGCAGTTCTTC
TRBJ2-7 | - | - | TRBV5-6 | CASSFGLLSGEQYF | TGTGCCAGCAGCTTCGGGCTCCTCTCAGGCGAGCAGTACTTC
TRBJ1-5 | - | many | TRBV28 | CASSLTGNQPQHF | TGTGCCAGCAGTCTGACTGGCAATCAGCCCCAGCATTTT
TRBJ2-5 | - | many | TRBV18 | CASSPYQETQYF | TGTGCCAGCTCACCGTACCAAGAGACCCAGTACTTC
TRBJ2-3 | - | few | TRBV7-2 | CASSSLVTDTQYF | TGTGCCAGCAGCTCGCTAGTGACAGATACGCAGTATTTT
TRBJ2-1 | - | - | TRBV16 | CASSQSGLNNEQFF | TGTGCCAGCAGCCAATCCGGCTTAAACAATGAGCAGTTCTTC
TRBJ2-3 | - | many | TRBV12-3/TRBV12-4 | CASSPQIVSTDTQYF | TGTGCCAGCAGCCCTCAGATAGTCAGCACAGATACGCAGTATTTT
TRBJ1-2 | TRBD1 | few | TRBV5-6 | CASSVGGTGGEGYTF | TGTGCCAGCAGCGTCGGCGGGACAGGGGGTGAAGGCTACACCTTC
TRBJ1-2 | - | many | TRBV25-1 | CASSDRGGPHTF | TGTGCCAGCAGTGACCGTGGGGGGCCACACACCTTC
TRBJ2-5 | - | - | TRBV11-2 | CASSPPGLVGFDETQYF | TGTGCCAGCAGCCCCCCAGGCCTAGTTGGGTTTGATGAGACCCAGTACTTC
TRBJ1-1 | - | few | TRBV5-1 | CASSLRGGNTEAFF | TGCGCCAGCAGCTTACGCGGGGGGAACACTGAAGCTTTCTTT
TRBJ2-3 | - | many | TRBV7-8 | CASRPRDLPLSTDTQYF | TGTGCCAGCAGGCCCCGGGACCTACCTCTCAGCACAGATACGCAGTATTTT
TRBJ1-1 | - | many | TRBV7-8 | CASSSGHGNTEAFF | TGTGCCAGCAGCTCCGGACACGGGAACACTGAAGCTTTCTTT
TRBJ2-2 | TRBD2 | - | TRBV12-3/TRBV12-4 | CASSPGGGTTGELFF | TGTGCCAGCAGTCCCGGGGGGGGTACCACCGGGGAGCTGTTTTTT